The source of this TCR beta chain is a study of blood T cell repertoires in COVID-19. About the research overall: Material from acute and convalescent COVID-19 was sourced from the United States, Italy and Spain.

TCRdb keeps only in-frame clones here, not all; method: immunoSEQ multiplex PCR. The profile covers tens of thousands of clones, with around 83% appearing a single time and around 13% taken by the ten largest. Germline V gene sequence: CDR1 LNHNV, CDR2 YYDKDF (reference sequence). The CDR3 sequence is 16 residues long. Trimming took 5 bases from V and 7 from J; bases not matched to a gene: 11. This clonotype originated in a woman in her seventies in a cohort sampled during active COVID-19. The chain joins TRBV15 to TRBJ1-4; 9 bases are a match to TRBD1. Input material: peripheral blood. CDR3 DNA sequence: TGTGCCACCAGCCGATCTGGGGGGACAGGGCGTGAAAAACTGTTTTTT. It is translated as CATSRSGGTGREKLFF. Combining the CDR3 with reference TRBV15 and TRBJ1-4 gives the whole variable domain DAMVIQNPRYQVTQFGKPVTLSCSQTLNHNVMYWYQQKSSQAPKLLFHYYDKDFNNEADTPDNFQSRRPNTSFCFLDIRSPGLGDTAMYLCATSRSGGTGREKLFFGSGTQLSVL.